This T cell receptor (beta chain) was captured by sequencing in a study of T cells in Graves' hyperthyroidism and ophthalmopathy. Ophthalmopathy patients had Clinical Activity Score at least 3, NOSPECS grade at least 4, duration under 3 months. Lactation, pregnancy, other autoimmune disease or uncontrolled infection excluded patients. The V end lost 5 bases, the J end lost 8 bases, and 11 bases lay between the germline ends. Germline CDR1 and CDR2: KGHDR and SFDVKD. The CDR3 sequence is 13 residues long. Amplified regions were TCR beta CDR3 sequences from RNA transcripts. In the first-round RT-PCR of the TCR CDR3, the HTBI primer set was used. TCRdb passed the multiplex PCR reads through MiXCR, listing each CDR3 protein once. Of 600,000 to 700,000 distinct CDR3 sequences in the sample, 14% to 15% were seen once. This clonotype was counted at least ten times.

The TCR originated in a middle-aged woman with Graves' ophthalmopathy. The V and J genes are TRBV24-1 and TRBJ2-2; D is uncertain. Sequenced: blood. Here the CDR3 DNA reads TGTGCCACCAGTGTAGACCCGCGGGGGGAGCTGTTTTTT. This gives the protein CATSVDPRGELFF.